These 17 T cell receptor beta chains originate from one sample sequenced in a study of memory CD4+ T cells and cytomegalovirus serostatus. The sort gate was single viable CD3+CD4+CD8-CD45RO+ cells for memory CD4+ T cells. The protocol was immunoSEQ multiplex PCR, while the TCRdb copy is restricted to in-frame clones and leaves out a portion. The data show about 82,000 clones, around 80% seen once. Sequencing was carried out using memory CD4+ T cells from blood. All receptors come from an adult in good health and CMV-seronegative.

On this clone: At one end, the junction sequence differs from germline, possibly due to a read error. This rearrangement joins TRBV19 to TRBJ2-7; D could derive from TRBD1 or TRBD2 (5 bases each). Per the germline V gene, CDR1 is LNHDA and CDR2 is SQIVND (reference sequence). This CDR3 contains 14 residues. In nucleotides, the CDR3 is TGTGCCAGTAGTGTAGACGGGACCTACTACGAGCAGTACTTC. It encodes CASSVDGTYYEQYF.

CDR3 coding DNA: TGTGCCAGCAGCTCCGGACAGCCTACCTCTGGAAACACCATATATTTT. It codes for CASSSGQPTSGNTIYF. This sequence joins TRBV7-2 and TRBJ1-3, with a possible D match to TRBD1 (6 bases). Germline CDR1 and CDR2: SGHTA and FQGNSA. V gave up 4 bases and J gave up 0 bases, with 13 bases separating them. This CDR3 has 16 residues.

The chain joins TRBV7-3 to TRBJ2-7; D uncertain. This CDR3 has 13 amino acids. Germline-derived CDR1 and CDR2 are SGHTA and FQGTGA. Trimming removed 3 bases from V and 3 bases from J, with 9 bases in between. CDR3 in amino acids: CASSFRPGYEQYF. Here the CDR3 DNA reads TGTGCCAGCAGCTTCCGTCCGGGCTACGAGCAGTACTTC.

The rearrangement joins TRBV7-2 to TRBJ2-7; 8 nucleotides line up with TRBD2. The V segment lost 2 bases and the J segment 2 bases; nucleotides outside the gene matches: 11. This CDR3 has 17 residues. Germline loops: CDR1 SGHTA, CDR2 FQGNSA. This chain's CDR3 is CASSLHRAGAGTYEQYF. DNA of the CDR3: TGTGCCAGCAGCTTACATAGAGCGGGGGCTGGTACCTACGAGCAGTACTTC.

The gene calls are TRBV7-3 and TRBJ1-5; D might be TRBD1 (5 bases). This CDR3 is built from 16 residues. Trimming cost V 5 bases and J 7 bases, with 21 bases left between them. Germline CDR1 is SGHTA and CDR2 is FQGTGA. The CDR3 coding sequence is TGTGCCAGCAGCCTAAACCCGGACACCGCCGGGCAGCCCCAGCATTTT. Translated: CASSLNPDTAGQPQHF.

The rearrangement uses TRBV7-9 and TRBJ2-1; D might be TRBD2 (6 bases). CDR3 size: 13 residues. Trimming cost V 3 bases and J 6 bases, with 9 bases left between them. From germline, CDR1 is SEHNR and CDR2 FQNEAQ (reference sequence). The CDR3, as DNA: TGTGCCAGCAGCTTCTGGGGAGGCAATGAGCAGTTCTTC. Translating it yields CASSFWGGNEQFF.

The rearrangement uses TRBV6-1 and TRBJ2-6; D is undetermined. Trimming took 4 bases from V and 0 from J, leaving 10 bases between them. The CDR3 sequence is 16 residues long. Germline V gives CDR1 MNHNS, CDR2 SASEGT. In DNA, the CDR3 is TGTGCCAGCAGTGCCCGGTCAAACTCTGGGGCCAACGTCCTGACTTTC. Translating gives CASSARSNSGANVLTF.

V and J are TRBV18 and TRBJ1-5, with TRBD1 matching 8 bases. This CDR3 has 15 residues. Germline V gene sequence: CDR1 KGHSH, CDR2 LQKENI. J gave up 0 bases and V 5 bases, and 3 bases lay outside the gene matches. The DNA of the CDR3 is TGTGCCAGCTCATACGGACAGGGTAGCAATCAGCCCCAGCATTTT. Its translation is CASSYGQGSNQPQHF.

J is TRBJ2-3 and V is TRBV19; D remains ambiguous. Germline CDR1 and CDR2: LNHDA and SQIVND (reference sequence). This CDR3 region has 12 residues. Deletions cut 4 bases from V and 2 bases from J, with 4 bases between. The CDR3, as DNA: TGTGCCAGTAGTAAAGACACAGATACGCAGTATTTT. Its protein is CASSKDTDTQYF. Based on the CDR3 plus reference TRBV19 and TRBJ2-3, the full variable domain is DGGITQSPKYLFRKEGQNVTLSCEQNLNHDAMYWYRQDPGQGLRLIYYSQIVNDFQKGDIAEGYSVSREKKESFPLTVTSAQKNPTAFYLCASSKDTDTQYFGPGTRLTVL.

The genes are TRBV7-8 and TRBJ1-3, with a weak D call TRBD1 (5 bases). CDR1 is SGHVS, CDR2 FQNEAQ, per germline. This CDR3 comprises 17 residues. V lost 4 bases to trimming and J lost 0 bases, with 16 bases between them. The CDR3 protein is CASSSLLGTLSGNTIYF. Written as DNA, the CDR3 is TGTGCCAGCAGCTCTCTTCTAGGGACCCTCTCTGGAAACACCATATATTTT.

The chain has TRBV6-1 and TRBJ1-2, with 9 nucleotides matching TRBD1. There are 18 residues in the CDR3. CDR1 MNHNS and CDR2 SASEGT come from the germline V gene. V was pared by 0 bases and J by 4 bases, with 12 bases of the junction left unmatched. CDR3 residues: CASSEAGRTGDVSYGYTF. The CDR3 DNA is TGTGCCAGCAGTGAAGCGGGACGGACAGGGGATGTGAGCTATGGCTACACCTTC.

This clone was seen just once. The chain is built from TRBV7-2 and TRBJ1-1; D not certain. This CDR3 region has 13 residues. V lost 5 bases and J lost 3, with 10 bases in between. The germline CDR1 and CDR2 sequences are SGHTA and FQGNSA. CDR3 residues: CASSVTVDTEAFF. DNA of the CDR3: TGTGCCAGCAGCGTCACAGTGGACACTGAAGCTTTCTTT.

A single count supports this clone. The V call is TRBV7-9, the J call TRBJ2-2; 8 bases agree with TRBD1. The V gene's germline CDR1 is SEHNR and CDR2 FQNEAQ (reference sequence). The CDR3 is made up of 15 amino acids. The junction had 8 bases not matched to a gene; V was cut back by 7 bases and J by 4 bases. The CDR3 DNA follows: TGTGCCAGCAACGGCGACAGGGGTGGCACCGGGGAGCTGTTTTTT. It codes for CASNGDRGGTGELFF.

The chain couples TRBV10-3 to TRBJ2-7, with 8 bases matching TRBD1. The CDR3 runs to 14 residues. With V trimmed by 2 bases and J by 2 bases, 2 bases remained unmatched. CDR1 is ENHRY and CDR2 is SYGVKD in the germline V gene. The CDR3 coding sequence is TGTGCCATCAGTGAGGACAGGGGCCCCTACGAGCAGTACTTC. Protein sequence: CAISEDRGPYEQYF.

Only a few counts were recorded for this clone. The rearrangement uses TRBV28 and TRBJ1-2; no firm D call. This CDR3 has 13 amino acids. V was trimmed by 6 bases and J by 5 bases, leaving 13 bases between them. Germline CDR1 is MDHEN and CDR2 is SYDVKM. The DNA for the CDR3 is TGTGCCAGCAGATTGGGTGGTGAATATGGCTACACCTTC. Its protein product is CASRLGGEYGYTF.

The CDR3 region is CASSRTGGRTEAFF. CDR3 in DNA: TGTGCCAGCAGCCGCACGGGGGGCAGAACTGAAGCTTTCTTT. The gene calls are TRBV5-4 and TRBJ1-1; weak D call: TRBD1 (6 bases). V was clipped by 4 bases and J by 5 bases, with 15 bases between them. Germline CDR1 and CDR2: SGHNT and YYREEE (reference sequence). This CDR3 has 14 residues.

This chain uses TRBV6-5 with TRBJ1-2, with unresolved D. Trimming took off 6 bases at V and 1 base at J, with 6 bases between the two ends. The CDR3 runs 12 residues. Germline CDR1 reads MNHEY; CDR2 reads SVGAGI. The CDR3 nucleotides are TGTGCCAGCAGACAGAGTAACTATGGCTACACCTTC. Protein product: CASRQSNYGYTF.